A selection of T cell receptor beta chains follows, all from one sample in a study of blood T cell repertoires in COVID-19. The protocol was immunoSEQ multiplex PCR, while the TCRdb copy is restricted to in-frame clones and leaves out a portion. There are 80,000 to 95,000 clones in the sample; approximately 77% occur only once, and roughly 9.8% lies in the top ten. The sequencing input was peripheral blood. All receptors derive from a woman of 80 years or more with acute or convalescent COVID-19. The CDR3 runs from the conserved cysteine through the conserved F or W. A D gene is named only where the DNA matches it firmly. Size is stated for part of the rows, as once, few or many counts, or as a class when the clone is expanded.

J: TRBJ1-5; size: NA; V: TRBV18; length: 16; D: TRBD1; CDR3: CASSPTTGGSNQPQHF; DNA: TGTGCCAGCTCACCCACCACAGGGGGTAGCAATCAGCCCCAGCATTTT
J: TRBJ2-3; size: NA; V: TRBV5-1; length: 15; D: TRBD2; CDR3: CASSLVRGGTDTQYF; DNA: TGCGCCAGCAGCTTGGTACGGGGGGGCACAGATACGCAGTATTTT
J: TRBJ1-2; size: NA; V: TRBV7-2; length: 15; D: NA; CDR3: CASSLERGANYGYTF; DNA: TGTGCCAGCAGCTTAGAACGGGGAGCGAACTATGGCTACACCTTC
J: TRBJ1-1; size: NA; V: TRBV6-5; length: 14; D: NA; CDR3: CASNQQGSGTEAFF; DNA: TGTGCCAGCAATCAACAGGGATCGGGTACTGAAGCTTTCTTT
J: TRBJ2-1; size: NA; V: TRBV6-2/TRBV6-3; length: 16; D: TRBD2; CDR3: CASSPPASGRYNEQFF; DNA: TGTGCCAGCAGTCCCCCGGCTAGCGGGAGATACAATGAGCAGTTCTTC
J: TRBJ1-1; size: once; V: TRBV9; length: 15; D: NA; CDR3: CASSVIGVRAREAFF; DNA: TGTGCCAGCAGCGTAATCGGAGTGAGGGCGCGTGAAGCTTTCTTT
J: TRBJ2-3; size: NA; V: TRBV4-2; length: 16; D: TRBD2; CDR3: CASSQEWAGAADTQYF; DNA: TGTGCCAGCAGCCAAGAGTGGGCGGGAGCGGCAGATACGCAGTATTTT
J: TRBJ2-7; size: NA; V: TRBV7-9; length: 14; D: TRBD2; CDR3: CASSLGLASDEQYF; DNA: TGTGCCAGCAGCTTGGGACTAGCTTCGGACGAGCAGTACTTC
J: TRBJ1-2; size: NA; V: TRBV28; length: 13; D: NA; CDR3: CASSFERGYGYTF; DNA: TGTGCCAGCAGTTTCGAAAGGGGGTACGGCTACACCTTC
J: TRBJ1-2; size: NA; V: TRBV7-8; length: 13; D: TRBD1; CDR3: CASSDPNRGSDTF; DNA: TGTGCCAGCAGCGATCCTAACAGGGGCTCCGACACCTTC
J: TRBJ1-2; size: NA; V: TRBV7-9; length: 15; D: NA; CDR3: CASSLAGGAGDGYTF; DNA: TGTGCCAGCAGCTTAGCCGGGGGGGCCGGTGACGGCTACACCTTC
J: TRBJ1-4; size: NA; V: TRBV30; length: 17; D: NA; CDR3: CAWSVSRVAGVGEKLFF; DNA: TGTGCCTGGAGTGTCTCCCGGGTGGCAGGGGTGGGTGAAAAACTGTTTTTT
J: TRBJ2-5; size: NA; V: TRBV6-2/TRBV6-3; length: 17; D: TRBD2; CDR3: CASSYSPGSGRQETQYF; DNA: TGTGCCAGCAGTTACTCCCCGGGTAGCGGGAGGCAAGAGACCCAGTACTTC
J: TRBJ1-2; size: few; V: TRBV6-5; length: 12; D: NA; CDR3: CASSPDTYGYTF; DNA: TGTGCCAGCAGTCCGGACACCTATGGCTACACCTTC
J: TRBJ1-2; size: NA; V: TRBV4-3; length: 13; D: NA; CDR3: CASSQERGYGYTF; DNA: TGCGCCAGCAGCCAAGAACGCGGTTATGGCTACACCTTC
J: TRBJ2-7; size: NA; V: TRBV6-6; length: 16; D: NA; CDR3: CASTSDRGLAGYEQYF; DNA: TGTGCCAGCACCTCCGACAGGGGACTAGCCGGCTACGAGCAGTACTTC
J: TRBJ1-6; size: NA; V: TRBV28; length: 15; D: NA; CDR3: CASSFGTGSNSPLHF; DNA: TGTGCCAGCAGTTTCGGTACAGGGAGTAATTCACCCCTCCACTTT
J: TRBJ2-1; size: NA; V: TRBV7-8; length: 13; D: NA; CDR3: CASYRDSYNEQFF; DNA: TGTGCCAGCTACAGGGACTCCTACAATGAGCAGTTCTTC
J: TRBJ1-6; size: NA; V: TRBV7-3; length: 15; D: NA; CDR3: CASRKSRGVGSPLHF; DNA: TGTGCCAGCAGAAAAAGCCGGGGTGTTGGTTCACCCCTCCACTTT
J: TRBJ2-3; size: NA; V: TRBV5-1; length: 16; D: NA; CDR3: CASSSTGLEGPDTQYF; DNA: TGCGCCAGCAGCTCAACCGGGCTCGAGGGCCCAGATACGCAGTATTTT
J: TRBJ2-3; size: once; V: TRBV5-1; length: 16; D: NA; CDR3: CASSPPQGGARDTQYF; DNA: TGCGCCAGCAGCCCCCCTCAAGGGGGGGCAAGGGATACGCAGTATTTT
J: TRBJ2-3; size: NA; V: TRBV15; length: 14; D: TRBD1; CDR3: CATSRDRGSDTQYF; DNA: TGTGCCACCAGCAGGGACAGGGGATCAGATACGCAGTATTTT
J: TRBJ2-6; size: few; V: TRBV11-2; length: 14; D: NA; CDR3: CASYGLSGANVLTF; DNA: TGTGCCAGTTACGGACTCTCTGGGGCCAACGTCCTGACTTTC
J: TRBJ1-1; size: NA; V: TRBV4-3; length: 13; D: NA; CDR3: CASSQDRRTEAFF; DNA: TGCGCCAGCAGCCAAGATCGGCGGACTGAAGCTTTCTTT
J: TRBJ1-4; size: NA; V: TRBV7-2; length: 13; D: NA; CDR3: CASRTETNEKLFF; DNA: TGTGCCAGCAGGACAGAGACTAATGAAAAACTGTTTTTT
J: TRBJ1-1; size: NA; V: TRBV3-1/TRBV3-2; length: 12; D: NA; CDR3: CASSQRAREAFF; DNA: TGTGCCAGCAGCCAGAGGGCGCGGGAAGCTTTCTTT
J: TRBJ2-7; size: NA; V: TRBV21-1; length: 12; D: NA; CDR3: CASSKGYYEQYF; DNA: TGTGCCAGCAGCAAAGGTTATTACGAGCAGTACTTC
J: TRBJ2-2; size: NA; V: TRBV6-1; length: 18; D: TRBD1; CDR3: CASSDRGTGGERTGELFF; DNA: TGTGCCAGCAGTGACCGAGGGACAGGGGGCGAACGAACCGGGGAGCTGTTTTTT
J: TRBJ2-2; size: NA; V: TRBV6-5; length: 13; D: TRBD2; CDR3: CASSRLAFRELFF; DNA: TGTGCCAGCAGTCGACTAGCATTCAGGGAGCTGTTTTTT
J: TRBJ1-2; size: many; V: TRBV7-9; length: 13; D: TRBD1; CDR3: CASSFGTGDGYTF; DNA: TGTGCCAGCAGCTTCGGGACAGGGGATGGCTACACCTTC
J: TRBJ2-3; size: NA; V: TRBV7-3; length: 14; D: NA; CDR3: CASSRDFSTDTQYF; DNA: TGTGCCAGCAGCCGGGACTTCAGCACAGATACGCAGTATTTT
J: TRBJ2-3; size: NA; V: TRBV2; length: 15; D: TRBD1; CDR3: CASSPPGTGGITQYF; DNA: TGTGCCAGCAGCCCTCCCGGGACAGGGGGCATTACGCAGTATTTT
J: TRBJ1-1; size: NA; V: TRBV27; length: 13; D: NA; CDR3: CASRATGFVEAFF; DNA: TGTGCCAGCAGAGCTACAGGGTTTGTTGAAGCTTTCTTT
J: TRBJ1-2; size: NA; V: TRBV5-1; length: 14; D: NA; CDR3: CASSLSGGVNGYTF; DNA: TGCGCCAGCAGCTTGAGTGGAGGGGTGAATGGCTACACCTTC
J: TRBJ1-2; size: NA; V: TRBV4-3; length: 14; D: NA; CDR3: CASSQDHLTRGYTF; DNA: TGCGCCAGCAGCCAAGATCACCTCACACGTGGCTACACCTTC
J: TRBJ1-2; size: once; V: TRBV4-3; length: 14; D: NA; CDR3: CASSQDQRSYGYTF; DNA: TGCGCCAGCAGCCAAGATCAGAGGAGCTATGGCTACACCTTC
J: TRBJ1-5; size: many; V: TRBV4-3; length: 14; D: NA; CDR3: CASSQDAGIQPQHF; DNA: TGCGCCAGCAGCCAAGATGCGGGGATCCAGCCCCAGCATTTT
J: TRBJ1-1; size: NA; V: TRBV28; length: 15; D: NA; CDR3: CASSLAGGHHTEAFF; DNA: TGTGCCAGCAGTTTAGCGGGGGGACACCACACTGAAGCTTTCTTT
J: TRBJ1-2; size: NA; V: TRBV28; length: 14; D: NA; CDR3: CASSYPGYGYGYTF; DNA: TGTGCCAGCAGTTACCCGGGTTACGGCTATGGCTACACCTTC
J: TRBJ2-1; size: NA; V: TRBV7-9; length: 13; D: NA; CDR3: CASSPSGPSGQFF; DNA: TGTGCCAGCAGCCCCTCTGGTCCTTCCGGGCAGTTCTTC
J: TRBJ2-5; size: NA; V: TRBV9; length: 14; D: NA; CDR3: CASSAQVAQETQYF; DNA: TGTGCCAGCAGCGCACAGGTTGCTCAGGAGACCCAGTACTTC
J: TRBJ2-7; size: once; V: TRBV28; length: 10; D: NA; CDR3: CASKRYEQYF; DNA: TGTGCCAGCAAGCGGTACGAGCAGTACTTC
J: TRBJ1-4; size: NA; V: TRBV4-3; length: 16; D: TRBD1; CDR3: CASSQWRGGPNEKLFF; DNA: TGCGCCAGCAGCCAGTGGCGAGGGGGCCCTAATGAAAAACTGTTTTTT
J: TRBJ2-4; size: once; V: TRBV7-2; length: 13; D: NA; CDR3: CASSSYVENIQYF; DNA: TGTGCCAGCAGCTCCTACGTGGAAAACATTCAGTACTTC
J: TRBJ1-1; size: NA; V: TRBV7-9; length: 13; D: NA; CDR3: CASSPTARTEAFF; DNA: TGTGCCAGCAGCCCCACGGCGCGGACTGAAGCTTTCTTT
J: TRBJ1-2; size: NA; V: TRBV5-1; length: 14; D: NA; CDR3: CASSLAGGASGYTF; DNA: TGCGCCAGCAGCTTGGCCGGAGGGGCGTCTGGCTACACCTTC
J: TRBJ1-2; size: NA; V: TRBV10-3; length: 13; D: NA; CDR3: CAIAPRETYGYTF; DNA: TGTGCCATCGCACCCAGGGAAACTTATGGCTACACCTTC
J: TRBJ1-2; size: NA; V: TRBV18; length: 15; D: TRBD1; CDR3: CASSTGTGTNYGYTF; DNA: TGTGCCAGCTCAACCGGGACAGGGACTAACTATGGCTACACCTTC
J: TRBJ1-1; size: NA; V: TRBV27; length: 13; D: TRBD1; CDR3: CASQTQGGPEAFF; DNA: TGTGCCAGCCAAACCCAAGGGGGCCCTGAAGCTTTCTTT
J: TRBJ1-6; size: once; V: TRBV7-6; length: 14; D: NA; CDR3: CASSINSYNSPLHF; DNA: TGTGCCAGCAGCATAAACAGTTATAATTCACCCCTCCACTTT